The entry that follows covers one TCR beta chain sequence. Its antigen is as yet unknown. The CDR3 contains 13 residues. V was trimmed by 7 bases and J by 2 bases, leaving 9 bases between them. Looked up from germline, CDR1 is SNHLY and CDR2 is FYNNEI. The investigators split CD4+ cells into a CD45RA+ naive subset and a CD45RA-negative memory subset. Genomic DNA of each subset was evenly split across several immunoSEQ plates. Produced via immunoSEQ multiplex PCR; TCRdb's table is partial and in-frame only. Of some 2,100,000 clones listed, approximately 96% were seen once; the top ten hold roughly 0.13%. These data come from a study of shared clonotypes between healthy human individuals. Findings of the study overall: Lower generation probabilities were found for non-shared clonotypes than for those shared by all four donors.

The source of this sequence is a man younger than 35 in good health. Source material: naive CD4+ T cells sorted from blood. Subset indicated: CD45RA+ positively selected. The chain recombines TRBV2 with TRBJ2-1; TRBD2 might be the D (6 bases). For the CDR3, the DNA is TGTGCCAGCACTCTAGCGACCTACAATGAGCAGTTCTTC. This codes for CASTLATYNEQFF.